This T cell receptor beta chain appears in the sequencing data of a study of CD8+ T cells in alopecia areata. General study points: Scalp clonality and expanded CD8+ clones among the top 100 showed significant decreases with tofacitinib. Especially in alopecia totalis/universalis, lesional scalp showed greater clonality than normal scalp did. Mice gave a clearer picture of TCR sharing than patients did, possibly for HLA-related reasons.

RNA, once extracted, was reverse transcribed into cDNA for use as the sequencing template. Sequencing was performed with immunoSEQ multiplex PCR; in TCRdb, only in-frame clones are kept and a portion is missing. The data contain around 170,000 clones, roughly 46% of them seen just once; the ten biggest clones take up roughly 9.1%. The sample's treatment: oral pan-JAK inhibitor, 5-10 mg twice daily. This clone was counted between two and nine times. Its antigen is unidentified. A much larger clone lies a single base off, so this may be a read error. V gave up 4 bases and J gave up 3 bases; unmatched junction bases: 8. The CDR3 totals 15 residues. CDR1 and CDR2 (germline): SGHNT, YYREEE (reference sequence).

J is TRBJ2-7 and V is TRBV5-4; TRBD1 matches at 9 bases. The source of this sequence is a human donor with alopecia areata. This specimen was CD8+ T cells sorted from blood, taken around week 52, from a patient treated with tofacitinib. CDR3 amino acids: CASSQGTGWDYEQYF. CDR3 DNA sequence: TGTGCCAGCAGCCAAGGGACAGGGTGGGACTACGAGCAGTACTTC.